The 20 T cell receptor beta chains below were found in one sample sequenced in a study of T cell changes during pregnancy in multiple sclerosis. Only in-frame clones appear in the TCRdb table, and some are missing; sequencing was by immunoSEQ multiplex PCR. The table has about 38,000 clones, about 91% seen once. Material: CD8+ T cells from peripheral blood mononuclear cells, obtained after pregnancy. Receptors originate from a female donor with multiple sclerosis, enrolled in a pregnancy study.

CDR3 in amino acids: CASSPGQGASYEQYF. As DNA, the CDR3 is TGTGCCAGCAGTCCGGGACAGGGGGCTTCCTACGAGCAGTACTTC. The chain is built from TRBV27 and TRBJ2-7; TRBD1 agrees at 12 bases. There are 15 residues in the CDR3. Germline CDR1 reads MNHEY; CDR2 reads SMNVEV (reference sequence). V shed 5 bases and J 1 base; nucleotides not matched to a gene: 3.

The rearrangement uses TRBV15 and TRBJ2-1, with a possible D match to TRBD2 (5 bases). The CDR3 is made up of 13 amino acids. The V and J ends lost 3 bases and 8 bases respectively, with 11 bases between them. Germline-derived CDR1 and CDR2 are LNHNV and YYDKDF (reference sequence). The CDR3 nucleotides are TGTGCCACCAGCAGGGCCGGAGCGGATGAGCAGTTCTTC. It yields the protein CATSRAGADEQFF.

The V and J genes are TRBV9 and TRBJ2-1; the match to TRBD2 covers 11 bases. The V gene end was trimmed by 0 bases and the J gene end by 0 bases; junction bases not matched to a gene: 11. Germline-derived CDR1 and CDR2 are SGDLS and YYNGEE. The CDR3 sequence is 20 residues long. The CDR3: CASSVADSGGALSSYNEQFF. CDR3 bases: TGTGCCAGCAGCGTAGCGGATAGCGGGGGGGCTTTAAGCTCCTACAATGAGCAGTTCTTC.

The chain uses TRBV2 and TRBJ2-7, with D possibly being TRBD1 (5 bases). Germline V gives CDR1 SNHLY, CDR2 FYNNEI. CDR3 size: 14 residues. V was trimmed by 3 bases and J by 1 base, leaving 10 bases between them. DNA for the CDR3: TGTGCCAGCAGTGACTCGACAGCTTCCTACGAGCAGTACTTC. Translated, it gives CASSDSTASYEQYF.

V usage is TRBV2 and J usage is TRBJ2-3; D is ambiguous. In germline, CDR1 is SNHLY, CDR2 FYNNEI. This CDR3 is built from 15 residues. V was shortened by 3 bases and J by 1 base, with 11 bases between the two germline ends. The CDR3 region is CASSEQASGTDTQYF. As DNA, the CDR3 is TGTGCCAGCAGTGAGCAAGCGAGTGGCACAGATACGCAGTATTTT.

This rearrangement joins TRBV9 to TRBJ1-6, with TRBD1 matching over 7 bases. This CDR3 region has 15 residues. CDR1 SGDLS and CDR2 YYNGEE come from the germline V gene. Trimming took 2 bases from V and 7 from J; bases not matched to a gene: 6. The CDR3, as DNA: TGTGCCAGCAGCGTGGGACAGTCCCTGAATTCACCCCTCCACTTT. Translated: CASSVGQSLNSPLHF. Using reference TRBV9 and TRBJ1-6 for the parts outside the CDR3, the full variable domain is DSGVTQTPKHLITATGQRVTLRCSPRSGDLSVYWYQQSLDQGLQFLIQYYNGEERAKGNILERFSAQQFPDLHSELNLSSLELGDSALYFCASSVGQSLNSPLHFGNGTRLTVT.

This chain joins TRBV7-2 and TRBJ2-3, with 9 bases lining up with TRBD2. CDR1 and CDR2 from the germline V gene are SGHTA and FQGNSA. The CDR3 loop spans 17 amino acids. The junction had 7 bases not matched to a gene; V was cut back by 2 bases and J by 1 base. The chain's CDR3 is CASSLSAGGRGTDTQYF. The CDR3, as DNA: TGTGCCAGCAGCTTATCGGCGGGGGGGAGGGGCACAGATACGCAGTATTTT.

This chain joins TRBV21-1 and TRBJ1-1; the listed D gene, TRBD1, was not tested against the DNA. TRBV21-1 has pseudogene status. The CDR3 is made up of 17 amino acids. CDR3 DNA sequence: TGTGCCAGCAGCAAAGTTGTCGGCGCAGGGGGGAGGACTGAAGCTTTCTTT. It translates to CASSKVVGAGGRTEAFF.

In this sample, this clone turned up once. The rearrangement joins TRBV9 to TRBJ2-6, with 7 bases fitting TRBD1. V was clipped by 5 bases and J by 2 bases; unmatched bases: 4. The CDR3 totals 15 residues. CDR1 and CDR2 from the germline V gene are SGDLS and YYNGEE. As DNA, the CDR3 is TGTGCCAGCAGTGAGGGGGCTGCTGGGGCCAACGTCCTGACTTTC. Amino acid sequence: CASSEGAAGANVLTF.

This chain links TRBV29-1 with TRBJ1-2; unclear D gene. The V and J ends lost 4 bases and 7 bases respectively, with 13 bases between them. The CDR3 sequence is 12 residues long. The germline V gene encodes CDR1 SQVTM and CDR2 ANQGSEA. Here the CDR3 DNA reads TGCAGCGTTGGGTCAGGCTACGGTGGCTACACCTTC. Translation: CSVGSGYGGYTF.

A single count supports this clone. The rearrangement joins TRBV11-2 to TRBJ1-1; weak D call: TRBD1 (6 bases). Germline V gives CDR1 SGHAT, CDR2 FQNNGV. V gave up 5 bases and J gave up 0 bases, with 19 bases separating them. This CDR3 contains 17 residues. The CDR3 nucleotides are TGTGCCAGCAGCACGGGGGGGCAGGGGAGTTTGAACACTGAAGCTTTCTTT. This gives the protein CASSTGGQGSLNTEAFF.

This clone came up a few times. The CDR3 spells CASSPDMGTDEAFF. The CDR3 region has the DNA TGTGCCAGCAGTCCAGATATGGGCACGGATGAAGCTTTCTTT. V usage is TRBV7-6 and J usage is TRBJ1-1; D call uncertain. The CDR3 extends over 14 amino acids. The germline V and J ends were trimmed by 6 bases and 7 bases, with 18 bases remaining between them. CDR1 and CDR2 (germline): SGHVS, FNYEAQ.

The CDR3 nucleotides read TGTGCCAGCAGTGAAGCGCACGGAGGGTTGGGCACTGAAGCTTTCTTT. It encodes CASSEAHGGLGTEAFF. The rearrangement links TRBV6-1 to TRBJ1-1; D not certain. Trimming took 0 bases from V and 4 from J, leaving 15 bases between them. CDR3 length: 16 amino acids. From germline, CDR1 is MNHNS and CDR2 SASEGT.

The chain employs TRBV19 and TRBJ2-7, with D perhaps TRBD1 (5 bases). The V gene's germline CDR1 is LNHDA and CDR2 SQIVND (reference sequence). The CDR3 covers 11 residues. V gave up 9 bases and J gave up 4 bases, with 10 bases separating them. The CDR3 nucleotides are TGTGCCAGCAGCTCAGGGTACGAGCAGTACTTC. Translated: CASSSGYEQYF.

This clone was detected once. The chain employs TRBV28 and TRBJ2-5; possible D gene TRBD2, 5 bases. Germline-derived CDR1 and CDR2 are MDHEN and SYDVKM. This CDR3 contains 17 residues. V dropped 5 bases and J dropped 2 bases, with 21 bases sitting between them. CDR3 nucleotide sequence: TGTGCCAGCAGTCCCCGAGATTCCGGGATCCCTCAAGAGACCCAGTACTTC. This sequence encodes CASSPRDSGIPQETQYF.

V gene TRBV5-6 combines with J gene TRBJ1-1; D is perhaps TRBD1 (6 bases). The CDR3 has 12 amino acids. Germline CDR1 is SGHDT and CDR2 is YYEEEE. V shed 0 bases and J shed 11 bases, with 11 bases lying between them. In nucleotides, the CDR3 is TGTGCCAGCAGCTTGGGGGACACACAGGCTTTCTTT. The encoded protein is CASSLGDTQAFF.

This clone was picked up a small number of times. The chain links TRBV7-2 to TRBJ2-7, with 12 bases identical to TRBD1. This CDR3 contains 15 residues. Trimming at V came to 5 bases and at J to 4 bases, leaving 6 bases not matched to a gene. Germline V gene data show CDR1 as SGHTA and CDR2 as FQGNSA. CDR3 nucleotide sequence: TGTGCCAGCAGCGCACGGGACAGGGGGCGGTACGAGCAGTACTTC. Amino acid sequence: CASSARDRGRYEQYF.

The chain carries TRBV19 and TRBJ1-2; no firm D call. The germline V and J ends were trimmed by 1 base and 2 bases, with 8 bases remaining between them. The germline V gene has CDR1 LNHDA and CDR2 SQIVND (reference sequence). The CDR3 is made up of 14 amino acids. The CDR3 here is CASSIGVRNYGYTF. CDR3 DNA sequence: TGTGCCAGTAGTATAGGAGTCCGAAACTATGGCTACACCTTC. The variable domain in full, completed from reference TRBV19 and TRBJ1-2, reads DGGITQSPKYLFRKEGQNVTLSCEQNLNHDAMYWYRQDPGQGLRLIYYSQIVNDFQKGDIAEGYSVSREKKESFPLTVTSAQKNPTAFYLCASSIGVRNYGYTFGSGTRLTVV.

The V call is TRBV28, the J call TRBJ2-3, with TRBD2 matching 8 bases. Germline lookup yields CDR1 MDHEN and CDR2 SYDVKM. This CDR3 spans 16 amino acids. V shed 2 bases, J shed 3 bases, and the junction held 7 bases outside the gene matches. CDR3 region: CASSLLPGGATDTQYF. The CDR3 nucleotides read TGTGCCAGCAGTTTACTACCGGGAGGGGCAACAGATACGCAGTATTTT.

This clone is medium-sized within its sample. The CDR3 region has the DNA TGTGCCAGCAGCTTTCCGGGACATAATTCCTACAATGAGCAGTTCTTC. Translating it yields CASSFPGHNSYNEQFF. The rearrangement joins TRBV5-8 to TRBJ2-1; D might be TRBD1 (6 bases). The V end was cut by 2 bases, the J end by 1 base, with 13 bases between. The germline gives CDR1 SGHTS, CDR2 YDEGEE. The CDR3 extends over 16 amino acids. The full variable domain, completed using reference TRBV5-8 and TRBJ2-1, is EAGVTQSPTHLIKTRGQQATLRCSPISGHTSVYWYQQALGLGLQFLLWYDEGEERNRGNFPPRFSGRQFPNYSSELNVNALELEDSALYLCASSFPGHNSYNEQFFGPGTRLTVL.